Presented here are 16 T cell receptor beta chains from one specimen sequenced in a study of T cell responses to AZD1222 COVID-19 vaccine. The table came from immunoSEQ multiplex PCR; TCRdb's copy has only in-frame clones and leaves some out. Of 100,000 to 150,000 clones listed, over 75% were seen once; the top ten hold around 5.6%. This sample comprised peripheral blood, obtained on day 0 of AZD1222 vaccination. These receptors were collected from an adult in good health.

The chain is built from TRBV15 and TRBJ2-1, with D perhaps matching TRBD2 (5 bases). V was pared by 1 base and J by 2 bases, with 9 bases between. This CDR3 comprises 15 residues. Per the germline V gene, CDR1 is LNHNV and CDR2 is YYDKDF (reference sequence). In nucleotides, the CDR3 is TGTGCCACCAGCAGAGCGGGGAGTACCTACAATGAGCAGTTCTTC. It specifies CATSRAGSTYNEQFF.

This chain connects TRBV28 to TRBJ2-2, with TRBD2 identical over 9 bases. The length of the CDR3 is 18 residues. CDR1 and CDR2 (germline): MDHEN, SYDVKM. The V segment lost 4 bases and the J segment 6 bases; nucleotides outside the gene matches: 15. The CDR3 region is CASSSRAGGALGAGELFF. As DNA, the CDR3 is TGTGCCAGCAGTTCTCGAGCGGGGGGAGCTCTAGGGGCCGGGGAGCTGTTTTTT.

The chain employs TRBV18 and TRBJ1-3; no firm D call. Germline lookup yields CDR1 KGHSH and CDR2 LQKENI. Between the trimmed V and J ends, which lost 3 bases and 4 bases, there was a span of 7 bases. The CDR3 loop spans 13 amino acids. The CDR3 spells CASSPGTGNTIYF. The CDR3 region has the DNA TGTGCCAGCTCACCGGGAACGGGAAACACCATATATTTT.

The chain carries TRBV3-1 (or the pseudogene TRBV3-2) and TRBJ1-1; the D is unclear. Trimming removed 1 base from V and 3 bases from J, with 12 bases in between. There are 15 residues in the CDR3. CDR1 LGHDT and CDR2 YNNKEL come from the germline V gene (reference sequence). The CDR3 DNA sequence: TGTGCCAGCAGCCAAGGTCCGGTATCGGACACTGAAGCTTTCTTT. It specifies CASSQGPVSDTEAFF.

V usage is TRBV6-2 or TRBV6-3 and J usage is TRBJ2-3; D may match TRBD1 or TRBD2 (7 bases each). Germline V gives CDR1 MNHEY, CDR2 SVGEGT. The CDR3 consists of 15 residues. V was shortened by 4 bases and J by 3 bases, with 14 bases between the two germline ends. Here the CDR3 DNA reads TGTGCCAGCAGTTCCGGGGAGGGGGCGACAGATACGCAGTATTTT. Its translation is CASSSGEGATDTQYF.

The chain couples TRBV25-1 to TRBJ1-3, with 10 bases matching TRBD1. The CDR3 length is 18 residues. J gave up 0 bases and V 0 bases, and 5 bases lay outside the gene matches. Germline V gene data show CDR1 as MGHDK and CDR2 as SYGVNS. CDR3 coding DNA: TGTGCCAGCAGTGAATACCCCGGGACAGGGGACTCTGGAAACACCATATATTTT. Amino acids: CASSEYPGTGDSGNTIYF.

The V call is TRBV7-9, the J call TRBJ1-3; possibly TRBD1 for D (5 bases). The CDR3 loop spans 14 amino acids. Trimming removed 5 bases at V and 3 bases at J, with 11 bases between. Germline CDR1 reads SEHNR; CDR2 reads FQNEAQ (reference sequence). CDR3 in amino acids: CASSRTTVGNTIYF. The CDR3 nucleotides read TGTGCCAGCAGCCGAACGACAGTTGGAAACACCATATATTTT.

The chain links TRBV29-1 to TRBJ2-1, with 9 bases identical to TRBD2. Trimming cost V 6 bases and J 9 bases; bases outside gene matches: 18. CDR3 size: 16 residues. Germline V gives CDR1 SQVTM, CDR2 ANQGSEA. The CDR3 protein is CSVGYRLAETSSEQFF. As DNA, the CDR3 is TGCAGCGTCGGCTATAGACTAGCGGAGACCTCCTCTGAGCAGTTCTTC.

The V call is TRBV7-2, the J call TRBJ1-4, with D unclear. This CDR3 is 15 amino acids long. V lost 6 bases and J lost 8, with 19 bases in between. Germline CDR1 is SGHTA and CDR2 is FQGNSA. Written as DNA, the CDR3 is TGTGCCAGCAGGGTAAAGACTGCAGCGCGCGAAAAACTGTTTTTT. It yields the protein CASRVKTAAREKLFF.

This clone rates as medium-sized. This chain joins TRBV20-1 and TRBJ2-1, with TRBD2 matching over 14 bases. Germline lookup yields CDR1 DFQATT and CDR2 SNEGSKA (reference sequence). This CDR3 spans 16 amino acids. V gave up 3 bases and J gave up 6 bases; unmatched junction bases: 7. The CDR3 sequence is CSASDLGTSGSNEQFF. CDR3 DNA: TGCAGTGCTAGTGACCTCGGGACTAGCGGGAGCAATGAGCAGTTCTTC.

J is TRBJ1-2 and V is TRBV30; tentative D call: TRBD1 (5 bases). Germline loops: CDR1 GTSNPN, CDR2 SVGIG (reference sequence). The CDR3 has 14 amino acids. V was cut by 4 bases and J by 3 bases, with 15 bases left in between. This CDR3 is CAWTPGPLDYGYTF. CDR3 nucleotides: TGTGCCTGGACCCCGGGACCCCTGGACTATGGCTACACCTTC.

V gene TRBV6-5 combines with J gene TRBJ1-1, with a weak D call TRBD1 (5 bases). CDR1 is MNHEY and CDR2 is SVGAGI in the germline V gene. Trimming pared 6 bases from V and 5 bases from J, leaving 13 bases between. The CDR3 extends over 13 amino acids. The CDR3 DNA sequence: TGTGCCAGCAGCTATGCAGGGATTACTGAAGCTTTCTTT. Translating it yields CASSYAGITEAFF.

The chain has TRBV9 and TRBJ2-2; D assignment may be TRBD1 or TRBD2 (5 bases each). CDR1 and CDR2 from the germline V gene are SGDLS and YYNGEE. This CDR3 is built from 15 residues. Trimming pared 0 bases from V and 7 bases from J, leaving 13 bases between. The CDR3 is CASSVASGDGGELFF. The CDR3 DNA reads TGTGCCAGCAGCGTAGCATCCGGGGACGGCGGGGAGCTGTTTTTT.

The chain couples TRBV11-3 to TRBJ2-7; D is perhaps TRBD2 (5 bases). The length of the CDR3 is 15 residues. Germline V gene lookup returns CDR1 SGHNT and CDR2 YENEEA. Deletions cut 5 bases from V and 6 bases from J, with 20 bases between. The DNA of the CDR3 is TGTGCCAGCAGCCCCCAAGGTACAATAGCGATCGAGCAGTACTTC. Protein: CASSPQGTIAIEQYF.

The V call is TRBV5-6, the J call TRBJ2-7; D is uncertain. The ends were cut back, 3 bases at V and 5 bases at J, with 12 bases in the middle. This CDR3 has 13 residues. Per the germline V gene, CDR1 is SGHDT and CDR2 is YYEEEE. In DNA form, the CDR3 reads TGTGCCAGCAGCTCGGCCAGGCTCGACGAGCAGTACTTC. This codes for CASSSARLDEQYF.

The chain carries TRBV19 and TRBJ2-7; 8 bases align to TRBD1. The ends lost 1 base at V and 4 bases at J; junction bases unmatched: 6. The CDR3 length is 15 residues. Germline lookup yields CDR1 LNHDA and CDR2 SQIVND (reference sequence). CDR3 coding DNA: TGTGCCAGTAGTATAGCCCAGGGGGCGCGTTACGAGCAGTACTTC. The encoded protein is CASSIAQGARYEQYF.